The entry below gives a single TCR beta chain sequence along with its context. The antigen remains unidentified. The data stem from a study of OX40 agonist ivuxolimab in advanced cancers. About the study: Dose-escalation cases comprised hepatocellular carcinoma, melanoma, renal cell or head and neck cancer. Among those treated, three patients had partial responses, one with hepatocellular carcinoma and two with cutaneous melanoma.

Overall study results and limits: CD8+ T cells were the subset that, on average, had more expanded clones than CD4+.

Sequencing used immunoSEQ multiplex PCR; TCRdb keeps in-frame clones, though not all of them. This table holds tens of thousands of clones, around nine tenths found once. Baseline was the first blood sampling point, followed by cycle 4 day 1 and cycle 7 day 1. Germline CDR1 reads SNHLY; CDR2 reads FYNNEI. The V gene end was trimmed by 7 bases and the J gene end by 6 bases; junction bases not matched to a gene: 9. The CDR3 has 15 amino acids. Sequencing was performed on CD4+ or CD8+ T cells sorted from blood, taken in a trial of the OX40 agonist ivuxolimab. The TCR originated in an adult with an advanced solid tumor such as melanoma, head and neck, liver or kidney cancer. The V gene is TRBV2, the J gene TRBJ2-2; TRBD1 matches 9 bases. CDR3 region: CASNAGTGIAGELFF. The DNA for the CDR3 is TGTGCCAGCAACGCCGGGACAGGGATCGCCGGGGAGCTGTTTTTT.